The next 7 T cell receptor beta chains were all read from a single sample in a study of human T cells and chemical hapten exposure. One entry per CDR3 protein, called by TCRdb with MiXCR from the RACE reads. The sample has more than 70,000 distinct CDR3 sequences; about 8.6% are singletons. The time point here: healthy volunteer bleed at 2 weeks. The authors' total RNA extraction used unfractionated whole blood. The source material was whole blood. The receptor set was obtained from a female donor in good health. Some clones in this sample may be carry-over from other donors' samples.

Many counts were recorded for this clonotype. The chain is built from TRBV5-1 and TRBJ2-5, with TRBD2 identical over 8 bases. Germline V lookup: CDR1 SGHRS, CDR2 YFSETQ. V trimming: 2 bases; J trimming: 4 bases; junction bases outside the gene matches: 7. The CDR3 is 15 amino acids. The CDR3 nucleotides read TGCGCCAGCAGCTTAAGCGGGAGCGGGCGAGAGACCCAGTACTTC. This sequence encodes CASSLSGSGRETQYF.

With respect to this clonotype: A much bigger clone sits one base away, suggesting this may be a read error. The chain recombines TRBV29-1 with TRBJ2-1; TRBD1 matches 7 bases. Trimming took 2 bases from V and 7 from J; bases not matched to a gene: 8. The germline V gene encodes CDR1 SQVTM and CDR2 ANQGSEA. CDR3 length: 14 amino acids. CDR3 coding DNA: TGCAGCGTTGAACCCGTGACAGGGCCTAATGAGCAGTTCTTC. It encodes CSVEPVTGPNEQFF.

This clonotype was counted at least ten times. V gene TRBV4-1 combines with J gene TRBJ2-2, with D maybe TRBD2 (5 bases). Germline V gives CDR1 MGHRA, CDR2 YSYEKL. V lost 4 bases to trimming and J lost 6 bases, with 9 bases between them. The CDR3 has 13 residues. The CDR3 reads CASSLRESGELFF. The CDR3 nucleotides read TGCGCCAGCAGCCTGAGGGAGTCCGGGGAGCTGTTTTTT.

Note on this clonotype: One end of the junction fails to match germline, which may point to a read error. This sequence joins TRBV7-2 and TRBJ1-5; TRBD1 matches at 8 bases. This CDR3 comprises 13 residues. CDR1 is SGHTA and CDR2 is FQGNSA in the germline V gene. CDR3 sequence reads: CASSQTGEQPQNF. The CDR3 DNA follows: TGTGCCAGCAGCCAGACAGGGGAACAGCCCCAGAATTTT.

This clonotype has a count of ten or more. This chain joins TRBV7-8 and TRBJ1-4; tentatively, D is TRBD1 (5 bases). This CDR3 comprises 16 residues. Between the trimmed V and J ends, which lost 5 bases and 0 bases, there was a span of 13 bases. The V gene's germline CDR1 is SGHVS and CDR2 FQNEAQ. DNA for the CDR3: TGTGCCAGCAGCCCGACCGGGGCCACAACTAATGAAAAACTGTTTTTT. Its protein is CASSPTGATTNEKLFF. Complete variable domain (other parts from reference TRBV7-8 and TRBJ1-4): GAGVSQSPRYKVAKRGQDVALRCDPISGHVSLFWYQQALGQGPEFLTYFQNEAQLDKSGLPSDRFFAERPEGSVSTLKIQRTQQEDSAVYLCASSPTGATTNEKLFFGSGTQLSVL.

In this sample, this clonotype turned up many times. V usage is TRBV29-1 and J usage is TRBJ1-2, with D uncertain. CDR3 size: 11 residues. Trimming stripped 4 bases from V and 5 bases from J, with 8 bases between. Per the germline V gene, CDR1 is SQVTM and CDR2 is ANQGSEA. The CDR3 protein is CSVAWGYGYTF. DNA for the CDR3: TGCAGCGTTGCGTGGGGTTATGGCTACACCTTC.

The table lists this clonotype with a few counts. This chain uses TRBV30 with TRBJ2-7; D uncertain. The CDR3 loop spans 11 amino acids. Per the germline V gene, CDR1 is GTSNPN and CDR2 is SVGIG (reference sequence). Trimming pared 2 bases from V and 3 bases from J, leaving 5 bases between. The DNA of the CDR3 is TGTGCCTGGAGTCTGGGCTACGAGCAGTACTTC. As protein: CAWSLGYEQYF. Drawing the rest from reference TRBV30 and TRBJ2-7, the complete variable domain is SQTIHQWPATLVQPVGSPLSLECTVEGTSNPNLYWYRQAAGRGLQLLFYSVGIGQISSEVPQNLSASRPQDRQFILSSKKLLLSDSGFYLCAWSLGYEQYFGPGTRLTVT.